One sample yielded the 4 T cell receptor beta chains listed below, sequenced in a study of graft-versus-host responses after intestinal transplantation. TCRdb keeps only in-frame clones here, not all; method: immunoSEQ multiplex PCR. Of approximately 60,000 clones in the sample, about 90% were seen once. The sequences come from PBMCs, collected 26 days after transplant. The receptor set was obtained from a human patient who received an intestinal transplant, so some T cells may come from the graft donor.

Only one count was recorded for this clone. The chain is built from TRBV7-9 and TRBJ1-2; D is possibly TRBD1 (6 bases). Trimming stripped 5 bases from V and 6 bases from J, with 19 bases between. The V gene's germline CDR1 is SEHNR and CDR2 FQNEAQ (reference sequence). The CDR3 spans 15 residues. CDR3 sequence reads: CASSVEDSLLDGYTF. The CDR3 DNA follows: TGTGCCAGCAGCGTCGAGGACAGCTTGCTGGATGGCTACACCTTC. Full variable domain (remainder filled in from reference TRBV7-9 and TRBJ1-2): DTGVSQNPRHKITKRGQNVTFRCDPISEHNRLYWYRQTLGQGPEFLTYFQNEAQLEKSRLLSDRFSAERPKGSFSTLEIQRTEQGDSAMYLCASSVEDSLLDGYTFGSGTRLTVV.

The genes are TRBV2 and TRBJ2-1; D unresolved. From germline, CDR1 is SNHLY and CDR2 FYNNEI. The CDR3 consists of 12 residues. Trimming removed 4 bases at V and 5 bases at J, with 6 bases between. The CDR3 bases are TGTGCCAGCAGTGGTTACAACAATGAGCAGTTCTTC. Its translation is CASSGYNNEQFF.

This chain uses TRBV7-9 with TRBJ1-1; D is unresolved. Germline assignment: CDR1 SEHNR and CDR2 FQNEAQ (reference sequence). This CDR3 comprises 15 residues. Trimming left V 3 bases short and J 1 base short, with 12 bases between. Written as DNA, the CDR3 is TGTGCCAGCAGCTTGGGCCTCCTGGGGAACACTGAAGCTTTCTTT. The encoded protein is CASSLGLLGNTEAFF.

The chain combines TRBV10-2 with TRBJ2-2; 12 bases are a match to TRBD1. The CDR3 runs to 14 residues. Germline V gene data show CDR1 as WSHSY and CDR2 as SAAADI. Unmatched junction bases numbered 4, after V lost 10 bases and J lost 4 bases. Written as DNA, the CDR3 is TGCGCCACTGGGACAGGGGGCATCACCGGGGAGCTGTTTTTT. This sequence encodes CATGTGGITGELFF.